These 3 T cell receptor beta chains were all obtained from the same sample, sequenced in a study of identical twins (dated by TCRdb to between 2015 and 2016). Receptor libraries were prepared by 5' RACE. Sequencer: Illumina HiSeq 2000. TCRdb reran the public reads through fastp at Q25 and MiXCR, keeping productive beta chains. All rows with the same CDR3 protein become a single entry with the most common DNA and genes. This sample comprises some 790,000 distinct CDR3 sequences, about 20% of them detected only once. Around 13% of the sample is in the top ten clones. This sample was shared with a second study, whose subject was T cells expressing NK-cell markers.

Sequencing input: PBMCs. The receptor set was obtained from a woman between 18 and 29 years old in good health.

This rearrangement joins TRBV10-3 to TRBJ2-2, with D possibly called TRBD1 or TRBD2 (5 bases each). The CDR3 runs to 15 residues. Looked up from germline, CDR1 is ENHRY and CDR2 is SYGVKD. V lost 6 bases and J 9 bases, leaving 20 bases between the germline ends. CDR3 nucleotide sequence: TGTGCCATCAGGCAGGCGGGCAGGACATCCCGGGAGCTGTTTTTT. It specifies CAIRQAGRTSRELFF.

This clonotype was detected many times. The chain recombines TRBV28 with TRBJ2-7, with D unresolved. V was cut by 6 bases and J by 1 base, with 4 bases left in between. The CDR3 is made up of 11 amino acids. The germline V gene encodes CDR1 MDHEN and CDR2 SYDVKM. The CDR3 DNA is TGTGCCAGCAGACGATCCTACGAGCAGTACTTC. Its translation is CASRRSYEQYF. Full variable domain (remainder filled in from reference TRBV28 and TRBJ2-7): DVKVTQSSRYLVKRTGEKVFLECVQDMDHENMFWYRQDPGLGLRLIYFSYDVKMKEKGDIPEGYSVSREKKERFSLILESASTNQTSMYLCASRRSYEQYFGPGTRLTVT.

This clonotype was detected a few times. The V and J genes are TRBV6-1 and TRBJ2-1; TRBD2 agrees at 11 bases. J was trimmed by 9 bases and V by 1 base; bases with no gene match: 5. The germline V gene encodes CDR1 MNHNS and CDR2 SASEGT. The CDR3 covers 15 residues. This CDR3 reads CASSEGASGRFEQFF. As DNA, the CDR3 is TGTGCCAGCAGTGAAGGGGCTAGCGGGAGGTTTGAGCAGTTCTTC.